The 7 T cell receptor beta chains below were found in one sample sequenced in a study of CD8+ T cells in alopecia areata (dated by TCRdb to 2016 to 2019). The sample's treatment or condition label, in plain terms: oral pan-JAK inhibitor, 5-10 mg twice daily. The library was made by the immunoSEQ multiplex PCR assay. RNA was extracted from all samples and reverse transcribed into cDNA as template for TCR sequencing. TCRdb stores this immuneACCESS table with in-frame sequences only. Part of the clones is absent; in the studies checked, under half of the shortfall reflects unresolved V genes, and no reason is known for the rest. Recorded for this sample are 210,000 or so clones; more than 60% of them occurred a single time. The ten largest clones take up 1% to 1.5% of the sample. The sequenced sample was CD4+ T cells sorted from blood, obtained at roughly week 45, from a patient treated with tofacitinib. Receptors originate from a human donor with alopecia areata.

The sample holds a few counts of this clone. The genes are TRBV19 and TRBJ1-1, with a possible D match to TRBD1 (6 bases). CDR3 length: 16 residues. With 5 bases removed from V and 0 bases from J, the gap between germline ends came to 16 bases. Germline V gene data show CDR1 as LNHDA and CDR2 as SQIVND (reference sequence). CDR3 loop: CASSASRTAMNTEAFF. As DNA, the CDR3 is TGTGCCAGTAGTGCCTCACGGACAGCCATGAACACTGAAGCTTTCTTT.

CDR3 nucleotides: TGTGCCAGCAGTTTAACAGGGATTGACTATGGCTACACCTTC. Translating gives CASSLTGIDYGYTF. This chain links TRBV28 with TRBJ1-2; weak D call: TRBD1 (6 bases). From germline, CDR1 is MDHEN and CDR2 SYDVKM. Trimming cost V 2 bases and J 3 bases, with 10 bases left between them. The CDR3 spans 14 residues.

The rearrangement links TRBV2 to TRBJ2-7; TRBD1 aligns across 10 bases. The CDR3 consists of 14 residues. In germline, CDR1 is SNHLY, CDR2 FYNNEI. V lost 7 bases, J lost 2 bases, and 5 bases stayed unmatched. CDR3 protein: CASKGQGSPYEQYF. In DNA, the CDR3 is TGTGCCAGCAAGGGACAGGGGAGTCCCTACGAGCAGTACTTC.

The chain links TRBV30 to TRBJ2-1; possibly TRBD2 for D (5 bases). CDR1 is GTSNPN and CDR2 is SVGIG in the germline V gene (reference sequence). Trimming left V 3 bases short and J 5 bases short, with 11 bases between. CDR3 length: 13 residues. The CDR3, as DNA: TGTGCCTGGAGGGCCTTCGGGGACAATGAGCAGTTCTTC. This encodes CAWRAFGDNEQFF. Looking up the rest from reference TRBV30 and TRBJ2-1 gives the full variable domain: SQTIHQWPATLVQPVGSPLSLECTVEGTSNPNLYWYRQAAGRGLQLLFYSVGIGQISSEVPQNLSASRPQDRQFILSSKKLLLSDSGFYLCAWRAFGDNEQFFGPGTRLTVL.

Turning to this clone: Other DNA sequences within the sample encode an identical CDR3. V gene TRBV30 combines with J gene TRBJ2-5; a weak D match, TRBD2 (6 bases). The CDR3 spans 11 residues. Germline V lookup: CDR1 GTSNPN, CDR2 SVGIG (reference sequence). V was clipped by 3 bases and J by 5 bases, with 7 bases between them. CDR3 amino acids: CAWRSGETQYF. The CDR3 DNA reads TGTGCCTGGAGAAGCGGGGAGACCCAGTACTTC.

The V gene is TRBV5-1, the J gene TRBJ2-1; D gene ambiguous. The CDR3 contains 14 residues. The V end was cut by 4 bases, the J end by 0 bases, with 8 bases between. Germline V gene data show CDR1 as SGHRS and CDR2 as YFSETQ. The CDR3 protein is CASSPESSYNEQFF. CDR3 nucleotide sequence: TGCGCCAGCAGCCCCGAGAGCTCCTACAATGAGCAGTTCTTC.

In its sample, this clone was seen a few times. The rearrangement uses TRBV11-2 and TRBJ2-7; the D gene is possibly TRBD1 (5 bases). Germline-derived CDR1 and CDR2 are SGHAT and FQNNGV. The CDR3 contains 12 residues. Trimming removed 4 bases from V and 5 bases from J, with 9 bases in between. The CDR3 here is CASSSQGNEQYF. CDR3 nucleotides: TGTGCCAGCAGCTCCCAGGGTAACGAGCAGTACTTC. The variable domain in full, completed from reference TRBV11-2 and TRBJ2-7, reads EAGVAQSPRYKIIEKRQSVAFWCNPISGHATLYWYQQILGQGPKLLIQFQNNGVVDDSQLPKDRFSAERLKGVDSTLKIQPAKLEDSAVYLCASSSQGNEQYFGPGTRLTVT.